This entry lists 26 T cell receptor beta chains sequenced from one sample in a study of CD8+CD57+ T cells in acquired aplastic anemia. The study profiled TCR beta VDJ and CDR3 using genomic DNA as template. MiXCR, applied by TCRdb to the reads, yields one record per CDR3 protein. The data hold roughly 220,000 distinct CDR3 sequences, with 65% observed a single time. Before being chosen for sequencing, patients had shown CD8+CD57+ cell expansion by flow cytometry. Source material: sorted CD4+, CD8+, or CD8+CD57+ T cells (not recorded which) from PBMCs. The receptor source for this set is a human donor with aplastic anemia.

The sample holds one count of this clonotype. This CDR3 reads CASSPGLAGVDTQYF. The CDR3 nucleotides read TGTGCCAGCAGCCCGGGACTAGCGGGAGTAGATACGCAGTATTTT. The gene calls are TRBV7-8 and TRBJ2-3, with TRBD2 identical over 14 bases. The CDR3 totals 15 residues. Germline CDR1 SGHVS, CDR2 FQNEAQ. J gave up 5 bases and V 5 bases, and 3 bases lay outside the gene matches.

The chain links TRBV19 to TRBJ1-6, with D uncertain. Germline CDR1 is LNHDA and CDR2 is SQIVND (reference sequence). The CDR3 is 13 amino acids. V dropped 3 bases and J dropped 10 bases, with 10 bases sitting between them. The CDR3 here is CASSMALESPLHF. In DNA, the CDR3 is TGTGCCAGTAGTATGGCATTGGAGTCACCCCTCCACTTT.

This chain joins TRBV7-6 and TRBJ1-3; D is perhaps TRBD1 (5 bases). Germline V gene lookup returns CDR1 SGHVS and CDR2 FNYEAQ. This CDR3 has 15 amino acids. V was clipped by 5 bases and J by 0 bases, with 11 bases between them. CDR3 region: CASSLRQISGNTIYF. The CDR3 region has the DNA TGTGCCAGCAGCCTAAGACAGATCTCTGGAAACACCATATATTTT.

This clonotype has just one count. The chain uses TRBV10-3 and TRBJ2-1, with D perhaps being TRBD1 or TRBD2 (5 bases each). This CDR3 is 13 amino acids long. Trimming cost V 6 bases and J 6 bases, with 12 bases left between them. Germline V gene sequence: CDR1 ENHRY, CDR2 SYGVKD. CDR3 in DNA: TGTGCCATCAGAGGGACGTCCGTCAATGAGCAGTTCTTC. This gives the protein CAIRGTSVNEQFF.

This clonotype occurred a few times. The CDR3 DNA is TGCAGTGCTCGGCGGACAGGGATGGAGACCCAGTACTTC. Translation gives CSARRTGMETQYF. The chain combines TRBV20-1 with TRBJ2-5, with 8 nucleotides matching TRBD1. From germline, CDR1 is DFQATT and CDR2 SNEGSKA (reference sequence). The CDR3 runs to 13 residues. V was pared by 5 bases and J by 5 bases, with 7 bases of the junction left unmatched.

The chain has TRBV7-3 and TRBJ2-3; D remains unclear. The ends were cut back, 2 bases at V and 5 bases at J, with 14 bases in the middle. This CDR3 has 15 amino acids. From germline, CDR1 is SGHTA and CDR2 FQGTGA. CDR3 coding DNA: TGTGCCAGCAGCTTAGGATCCCAACGGATAGATACGCAGTATTTT. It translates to CASSLGSQRIDTQYF.

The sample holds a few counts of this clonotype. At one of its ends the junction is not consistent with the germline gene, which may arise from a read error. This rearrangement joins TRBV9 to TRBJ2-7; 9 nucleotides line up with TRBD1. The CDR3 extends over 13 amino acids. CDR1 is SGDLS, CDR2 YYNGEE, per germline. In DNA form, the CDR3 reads TGCGCCAGTGCGACGGGACAGGGCCACGAGCAGTACTTC. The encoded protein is CASATGQGHEQYF.

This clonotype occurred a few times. The CDR3 DNA reads TGTGCCAGCAGCTTAGCGGGACGAGGGAGCGAGCAGTACTTC. This gives the protein CASSLAGRGSEQYF. This rearrangement joins TRBV7-2 to TRBJ2-7; D assignment may be TRBD1 or TRBD2 (5 bases each). Trimming stripped 0 bases from V and 6 bases from J, with 12 bases between. The CDR3 covers 14 residues. Germline loops: CDR1 SGHTA, CDR2 FQGNSA.

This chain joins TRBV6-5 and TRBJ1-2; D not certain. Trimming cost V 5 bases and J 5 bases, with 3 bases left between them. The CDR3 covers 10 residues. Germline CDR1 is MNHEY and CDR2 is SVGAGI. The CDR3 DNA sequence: TGTGCCAGCAGTGAATATGGCTACACCTTC. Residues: CASSEYGYTF.

The CDR3 here is CASSTGQTYGYTF. The DNA for the CDR3 is TGTGCCAGTAGTACCGGACAGACTTATGGCTACACCTTC. The chain couples TRBV19 to TRBJ1-2; the D gene is possibly TRBD1 (6 bases). The CDR3 extends over 13 amino acids. The V end was cut by 4 bases, the J end by 5 bases, with 11 bases between. The germline gives CDR1 LNHDA, CDR2 SQIVND (reference sequence).

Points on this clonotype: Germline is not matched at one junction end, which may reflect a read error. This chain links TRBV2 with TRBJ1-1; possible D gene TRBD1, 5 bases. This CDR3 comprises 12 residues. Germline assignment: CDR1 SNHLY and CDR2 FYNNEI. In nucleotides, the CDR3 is TGTGCCAGCAGTGAATGGGGGGGGAGAGCTTTTTTT. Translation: CASSEWGGRAFF.

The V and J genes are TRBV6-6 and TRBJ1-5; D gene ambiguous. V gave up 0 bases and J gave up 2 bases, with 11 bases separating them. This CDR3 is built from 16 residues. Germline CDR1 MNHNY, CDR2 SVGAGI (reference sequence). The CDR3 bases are TGTGCCAGCAGTTACTCGCTACAGACCGGCAATCAGCCCCAGCATTTT. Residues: CASSYSLQTGNQPQHF.

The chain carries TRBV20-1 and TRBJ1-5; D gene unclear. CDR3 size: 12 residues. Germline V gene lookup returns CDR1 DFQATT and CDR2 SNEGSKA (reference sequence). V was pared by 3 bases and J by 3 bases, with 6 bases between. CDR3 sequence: CSASRINQPQHF. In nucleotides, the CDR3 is TGCAGTGCTAGCCGGATCAATCAGCCCCAGCATTTT.

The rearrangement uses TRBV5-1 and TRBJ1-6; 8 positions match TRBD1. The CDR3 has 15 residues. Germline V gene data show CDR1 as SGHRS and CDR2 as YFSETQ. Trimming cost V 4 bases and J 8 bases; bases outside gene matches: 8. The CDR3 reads CASSPTDRAYSPLHF. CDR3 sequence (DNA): TGCGCCAGCAGCCCCACGGACAGGGCTTATTCACCCCTCCACTTT.

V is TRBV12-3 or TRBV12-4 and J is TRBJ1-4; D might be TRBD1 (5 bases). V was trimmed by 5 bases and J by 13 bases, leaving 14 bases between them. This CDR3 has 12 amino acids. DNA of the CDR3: TGTGCCAGCAGTAAGACCGTGACAGCACTGTTTTTT. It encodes CASSKTVTALFF.

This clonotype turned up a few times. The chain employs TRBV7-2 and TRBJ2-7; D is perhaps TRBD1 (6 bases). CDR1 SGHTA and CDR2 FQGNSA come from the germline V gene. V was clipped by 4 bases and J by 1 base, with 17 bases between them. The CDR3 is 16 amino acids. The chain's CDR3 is CASSSWPRGKSYEQYF. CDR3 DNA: TGTGCCAGCAGCTCGTGGCCCAGGGGAAAGTCCTACGAGCAGTACTTC.

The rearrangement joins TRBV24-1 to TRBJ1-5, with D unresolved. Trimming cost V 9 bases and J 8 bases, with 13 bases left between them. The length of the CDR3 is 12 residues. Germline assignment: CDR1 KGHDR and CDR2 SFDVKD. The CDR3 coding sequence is TGTGCCACCCGTTCTAACGAAGAGCCCCAGCATTTT. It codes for CATRSNEEPQHF.

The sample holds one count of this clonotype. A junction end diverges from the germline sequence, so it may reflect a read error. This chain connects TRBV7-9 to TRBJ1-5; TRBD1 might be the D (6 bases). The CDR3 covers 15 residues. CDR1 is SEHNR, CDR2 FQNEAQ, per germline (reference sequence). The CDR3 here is CASSLAPDSNQPQHF. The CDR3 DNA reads TGTGCCAGCAGCTTAGCGCCGGACAGTAATCAGCCCCAGCACTTT.

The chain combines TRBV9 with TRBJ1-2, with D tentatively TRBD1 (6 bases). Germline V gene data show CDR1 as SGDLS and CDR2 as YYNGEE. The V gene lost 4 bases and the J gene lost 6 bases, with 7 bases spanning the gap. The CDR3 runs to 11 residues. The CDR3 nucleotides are TGTGCCAGCAGCAGGGGGAATGGCTACACCTTC. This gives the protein CASSRGNGYTF.

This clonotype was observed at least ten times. DNA of the CDR3: TGTGTCACTCGGGACACCAACACAGATACGCAGTATTTT. Its translation is CVTRDTNTDTQYF. The chain couples TRBV10-3 to TRBJ2-3; weak D call: TRBD1 (6 bases). From germline, CDR1 is ENHRY and CDR2 SYGVKD. The CDR3 has 13 amino acids.

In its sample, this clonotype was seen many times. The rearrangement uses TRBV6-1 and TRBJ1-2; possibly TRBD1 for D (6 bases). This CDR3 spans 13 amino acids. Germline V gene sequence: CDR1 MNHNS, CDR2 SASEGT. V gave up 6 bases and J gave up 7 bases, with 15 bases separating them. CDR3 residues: CASSQGTGSGYTF. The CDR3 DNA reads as TGTGCCAGCAGCCAAGGAACAGGGAGTGGCTACACCTTC.

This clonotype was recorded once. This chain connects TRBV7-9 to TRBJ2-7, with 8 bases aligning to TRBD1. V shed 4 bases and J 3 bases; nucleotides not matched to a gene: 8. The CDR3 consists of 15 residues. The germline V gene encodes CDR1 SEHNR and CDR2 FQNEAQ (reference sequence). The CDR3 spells CASSSRTGTVYEQYF. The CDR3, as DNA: TGTGCCAGCAGCTCCCGGACAGGGACAGTCTACGAGCAGTACTTC.

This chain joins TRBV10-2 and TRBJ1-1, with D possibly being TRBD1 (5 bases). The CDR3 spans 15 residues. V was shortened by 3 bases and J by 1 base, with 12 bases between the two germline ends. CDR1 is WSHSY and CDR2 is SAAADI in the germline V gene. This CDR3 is CASSDIRERNTEAFF. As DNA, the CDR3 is TGCGCCAGCAGTGATATCAGGGAGCGGAACACTGAAGCTTTCTTT.

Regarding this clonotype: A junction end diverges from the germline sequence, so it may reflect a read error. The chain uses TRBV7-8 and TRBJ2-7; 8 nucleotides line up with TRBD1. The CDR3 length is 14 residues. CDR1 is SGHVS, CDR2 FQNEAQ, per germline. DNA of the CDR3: TGTGCCAGCAGCCAGCGGACAGGGTCCTACGAGCAGTGCTTC. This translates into CASSQRTGSYEQCF.

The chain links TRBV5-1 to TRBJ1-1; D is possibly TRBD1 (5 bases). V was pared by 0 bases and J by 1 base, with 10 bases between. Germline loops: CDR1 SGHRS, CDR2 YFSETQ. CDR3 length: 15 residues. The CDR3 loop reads CASSLGGQGNTEAFF. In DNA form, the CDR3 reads TGCGCCAGCAGCTTGGGGGGCCAGGGGAACACTGAAGCTTTCTTT.

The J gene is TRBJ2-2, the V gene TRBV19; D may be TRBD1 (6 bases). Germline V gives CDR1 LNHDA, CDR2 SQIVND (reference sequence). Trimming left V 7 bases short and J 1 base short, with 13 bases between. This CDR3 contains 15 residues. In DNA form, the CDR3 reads TGTGCCAGTACCCCGGACAGCTTGAACACCGGGGAGCTGTTTTTT. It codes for CASTPDSLNTGELFF.